The next 15 T cell receptor beta chains were all read from a single sample in a study of cytomegalovirus exposure and HLA in healthy donors. It was with 60 Vbeta and 13 Jbeta primers that the PCR ran. Only in-frame clones appear in the TCRdb table, and some are missing; sequencing was by immunoSEQ multiplex PCR. Of about 140,000 clones listed, roughly 80% are singletons. Material: PBMCs. These receptor sequences come from a man in his forties in good health and CMV-seronegative.

CDR3 sequence reads: CSVERGGGNTEAFF. The CDR3 DNA reads as TGCAGCGTTGAACGGGGGGGTGGGAACACTGAAGCTTTCTTT. V gene TRBV29-1 combines with J gene TRBJ1-1, with D maybe TRBD1 (5 bases). The germline CDR1 and CDR2 sequences are SQVTM and ANQGSEA. This CDR3 region has 14 residues. The ends were cut back, 2 bases at V and 1 base at J, with 11 bases in the middle.

The chain employs TRBV7-2 and TRBJ2-3; TRBD2 matches at 7 bases. Trimming took 1 base from V and 5 from J; bases not matched to a gene: 3. CDR3 size: 14 residues. CDR1 is SGHTA, CDR2 FQGNSA, per germline. This CDR3 reads CASSLDGGKDTQYF. The CDR3 DNA sequence: TGTGCCAGCAGCTTAGACGGGGGGAAAGATACGCAGTATTTT.

V usage is TRBV7-6 and J usage is TRBJ2-7, with 10 positions matching TRBD2. The CDR3 has 14 residues. Germline V gene lookup returns CDR1 SGHVS and CDR2 FNYEAQ. V shed 4 bases and J 7 bases; nucleotides not matched to a gene: 7. CDR3 amino acids: CASSSAGGPKEQYF. Here the CDR3 DNA reads TGTGCCAGCAGCTCAGCGGGGGGGCCTAAGGAGCAGTACTTC.

The rearrangement links TRBV6-5 to TRBJ1-2, with 7 bases that match TRBD1. From germline, CDR1 is MNHEY and CDR2 SVGAGI. The ends lost 6 bases at V and 2 bases at J; junction bases unmatched: 6. This CDR3 region has 14 residues. The CDR3 here is CASRETGRNYGYTF. DNA of the CDR3: TGTGCCAGCAGGGAGACAGGGAGAAACTATGGCTACACCTTC.

CDR3 in amino acids: CAGRVDSNQPQHF. The CDR3 nucleotides are TGTGCCGGGAGGGTGGACAGCAATCAGCCCCAGCATTTT. This chain connects TRBV6-1 to TRBJ1-5; no clear D. Trimming removed 11 bases at V and 1 base at J, with 12 bases between. CDR1 is MNHNS, CDR2 SASEGT, per germline. The CDR3 extends over 13 amino acids.

Only one count was recorded for this clone. The J gene is TRBJ2-1, the V gene TRBV9; 9 nucleotides agree with TRBD1. Germline V CDR1 and CDR2: SGDLS, YYNGEE. The J segment lost 3 bases and the V segment lost 3 bases, leaving 4 bases of the junction unmatched. The CDR3 sequence is 15 residues long. DNA of the CDR3: TGTGCCAGCAGCGGAAGGACAGGGGTCTACAATGAGCAGTTCTTC. It translates to CASSGRTGVYNEQFF.

The rearrangement joins TRBV4-2 to TRBJ2-3; D perhaps matches TRBD1 (5 bases). The germline V gene encodes CDR1 LGHNA and CDR2 YNFKEQ. The CDR3 consists of 13 residues. Deletions cut 4 bases from V and 4 bases from J, with 9 bases between. The DNA of the CDR3 is TGTGCCAGCAGCCCAGGGTCCCCAGATACGCAGTATTTT. Translating gives CASSPGSPDTQYF.

Remarks on this clone: The junction differs from germline at one of its ends, possibly a read error. Different DNA sequences within this sample yield the same CDR3. This chain connects TRBV4-3 to TRBJ1-6; D is ambiguous. CDR3 size: 15 residues. Germline V lookup: CDR1 LGHNA, CDR2 YSLEER. The DNA of the CDR3 is TGCGCCAGCAGCCAAGAGCGGAGTTATAATTCCCCCCTCCACTTT. This sequence encodes CASSQERSYNSPLHF.

V and J are TRBV15 and TRBJ2-3; TRBD2 aligns across 8 bases. J was trimmed by 2 bases and V by 5 bases; bases with no gene match: 3. This CDR3 has 14 residues. Germline assignment: CDR1 LNHNV and CDR2 YYDKDF (reference sequence). This chain's CDR3 is CATSPGGPTDTQYF. As DNA, the CDR3 is TGTGCCACCAGCCCGGGGGGGCCCACAGATACGCAGTATTTT. The full variable domain, its missing parts supplied by reference TRBV15 and TRBJ2-3, is DAMVIQNPRYQVTQFGKPVTLSCSQTLNHNVMYWYQQKSSQAPKLLFHYYDKDFNNEADTPDNFQSRRPNTSFCFLDIRSPGLGDTAMYLCATSPGGPTDTQYFGPGTRLTVL.

This chain joins TRBV6-1 and TRBJ1-6; 9 bases are a match to TRBD1. The CDR3 length is 15 residues. Trimming at V came to 4 bases and at J to 7 bases, leaving 5 bases not matched to a gene. Germline loops: CDR1 MNHNS, CDR2 SASEGT. CDR3 in amino acids: CASSGTGARNSPLHF. The DNA for the CDR3 is TGTGCCAGCAGTGGGACAGGGGCAAGGAATTCACCCCTCCACTTT.

This chain links TRBV9 with TRBJ1-2; 7 nucleotides align to TRBD1. Per germline, CDR1 SGDLS and CDR2 YYNGEE. The CDR3 consists of 15 residues. After removal of 3 bases from V and 0 bases from J, the junction contained 5 bases not matched to a gene. CDR3: CASSAGTAANYGYTF. The DNA of the CDR3 is TGTGCCAGCAGCGCCGGGACAGCAGCTAACTATGGCTACACCTTC. Complete variable domain (other parts from reference TRBV9 and TRBJ1-2): DSGVTQTPKHLITATGQRVTLRCSPRSGDLSVYWYQQSLDQGLQFLIQYYNGEERAKGNILERFSAQQFPDLHSELNLSSLELGDSALYFCASSAGTAANYGYTFGSGTRLTVV.

This sequence joins TRBV5-1 and TRBJ1-2; D is perhaps TRBD1 (6 bases). Trimming pared 4 bases from V and 8 bases from J, leaving 18 bases between. The CDR3 extends over 14 amino acids. Per germline, CDR1 SGHRS and CDR2 YFSETQ. The CDR3 is CASSPQQGFRGYTF. CDR3 nucleotide sequence: TGCGCCAGCAGCCCACAACAGGGTTTTCGAGGCTACACCTTC.

This clone was detected a few times. This chain uses TRBV27 with TRBJ2-1, with a weak D call TRBD2 (6 bases). V was clipped by 4 bases and J by 4 bases, with 14 bases between them. This CDR3 contains 15 residues. Germline-derived CDR1 and CDR2 are MNHEY and SMNVEV (reference sequence). DNA of the CDR3: TGTGCCAGCAGTTCGACTAGTCCGGGTTACAATGAGCAGTTCTTC. It encodes CASSSTSPGYNEQFF.

Here the CDR3 DNA reads TGTGCCAGCAGCACAGGACGAGCAGATACGCAGTATTTT. Translated: CASSTGRADTQYF. The chain couples TRBV7-8 to TRBJ2-3; a possible D gene is TRBD1 (5 bases). Per germline, CDR1 SGHVS and CDR2 FQNEAQ. V was trimmed by 5 bases and J by 4 bases, leaving 10 bases between them. The CDR3 extends over 13 amino acids.

The chain is built from TRBV5-1 and TRBJ2-1; 12 bases agree with TRBD2. Germline CDR1 and CDR2: SGHRS and YFSETQ. V gave up 3 bases and J gave up 1 base; unmatched junction bases: 2. CDR3 length: 16 amino acids. The CDR3: CASSSTSGGSYNEQFF. The CDR3 bases are TGCGCCAGCAGCTCGACTAGCGGGGGATCCTACAATGAGCAGTTCTTC.